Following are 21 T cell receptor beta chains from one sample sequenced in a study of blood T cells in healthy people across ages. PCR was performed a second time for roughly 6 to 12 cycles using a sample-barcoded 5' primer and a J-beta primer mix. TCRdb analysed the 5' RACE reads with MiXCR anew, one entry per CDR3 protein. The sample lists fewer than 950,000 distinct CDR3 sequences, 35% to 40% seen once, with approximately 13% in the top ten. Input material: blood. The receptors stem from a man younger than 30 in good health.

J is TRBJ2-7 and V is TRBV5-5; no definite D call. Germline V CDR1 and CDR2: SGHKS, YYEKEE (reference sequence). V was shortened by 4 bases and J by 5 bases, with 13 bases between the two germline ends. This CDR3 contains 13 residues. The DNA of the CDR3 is TGTGCCAGCAGCGACCTCGTGGTAAACGAGCAGTACTTC. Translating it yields CASSDLVVNEQYF. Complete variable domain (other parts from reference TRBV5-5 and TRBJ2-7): DAGVTQSPTHLIKTRGQQVTLRCSPISGHKSVSWYQQVLGQGPQFIFQYYEKEERGRGNFPDRFSARQFPNYSSELNVNALLLGDSALYLCASSDLVVNEQYFGPGTRLTVT.

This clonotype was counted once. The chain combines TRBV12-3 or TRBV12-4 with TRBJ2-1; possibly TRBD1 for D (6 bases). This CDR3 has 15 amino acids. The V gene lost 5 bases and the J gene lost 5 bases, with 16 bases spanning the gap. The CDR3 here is CASSPLGQQHNEQFF. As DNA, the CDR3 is TGTGCCAGCAGTCCGTTAGGACAGCAACACAATGAGCAGTTCTTC.

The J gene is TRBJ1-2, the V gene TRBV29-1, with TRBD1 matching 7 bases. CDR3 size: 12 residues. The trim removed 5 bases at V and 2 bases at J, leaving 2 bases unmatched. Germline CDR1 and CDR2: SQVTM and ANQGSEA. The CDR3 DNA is TGCAGCGTTCTGGGACAGAACTATGGCTACACCTTC. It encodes CSVLGQNYGYTF.

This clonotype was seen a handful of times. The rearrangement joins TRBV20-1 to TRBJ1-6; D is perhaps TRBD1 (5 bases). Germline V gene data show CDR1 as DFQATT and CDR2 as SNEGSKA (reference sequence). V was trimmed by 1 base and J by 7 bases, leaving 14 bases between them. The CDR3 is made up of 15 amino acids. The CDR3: CSARAPGRENSPLHF. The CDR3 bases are TGCAGTGCTAGAGCCCCGGGACGGGAGAATTCACCCCTCCACTTT.

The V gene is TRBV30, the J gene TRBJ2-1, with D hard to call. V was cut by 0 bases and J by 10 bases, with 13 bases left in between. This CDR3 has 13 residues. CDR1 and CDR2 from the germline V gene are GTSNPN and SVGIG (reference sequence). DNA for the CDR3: TGTGCCTGGAGTGTACGGATGGTAGACGAGCAGTTCTTC. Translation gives CAWSVRMVDEQFF.

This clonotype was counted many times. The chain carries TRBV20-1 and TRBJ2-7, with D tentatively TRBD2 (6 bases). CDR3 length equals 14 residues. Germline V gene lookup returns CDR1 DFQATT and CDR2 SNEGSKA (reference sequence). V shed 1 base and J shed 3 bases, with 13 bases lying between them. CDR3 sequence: CSARALTGVYEQYF. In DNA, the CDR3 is TGCAGTGCTAGAGCCTTGACGGGGGTCTACGAGCAGTACTTC.

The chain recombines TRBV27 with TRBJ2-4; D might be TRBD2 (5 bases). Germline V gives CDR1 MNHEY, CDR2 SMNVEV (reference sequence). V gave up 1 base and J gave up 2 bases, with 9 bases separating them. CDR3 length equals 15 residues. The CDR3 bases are TGTGCCAGCAGTTTATTCGGGGATCCCAAAAACATTCAGTACTTC. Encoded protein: CASSLFGDPKNIQYF.

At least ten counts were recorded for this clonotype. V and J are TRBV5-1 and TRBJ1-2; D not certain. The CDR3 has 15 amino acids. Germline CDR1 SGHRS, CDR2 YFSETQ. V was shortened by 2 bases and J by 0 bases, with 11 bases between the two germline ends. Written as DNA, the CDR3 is TGCGCCAGCAGCTTCGGACGGATTTCTAACTATGGCTACACCTTC. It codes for CASSFGRISNYGYTF. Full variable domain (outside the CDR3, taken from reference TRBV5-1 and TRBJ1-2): KAGVTQTPRYLIKTRGQQVTLSCSPISGHRSVSWYQQTPGQGLQFLFEYFSETQRNKGNFPGRFSGRQFSNSRSEMNVSTLELGDSALYLCASSFGRISNYGYTFGSGTRLTVV.

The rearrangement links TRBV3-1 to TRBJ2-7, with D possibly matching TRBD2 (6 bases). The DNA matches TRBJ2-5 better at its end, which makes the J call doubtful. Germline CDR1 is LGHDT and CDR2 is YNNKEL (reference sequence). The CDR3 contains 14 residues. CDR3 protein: CASMREAGRKTQYF. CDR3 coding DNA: TGTGCCAGCATGAGAGAAGCGGGTCGGAAGACCCAGTACTTC.

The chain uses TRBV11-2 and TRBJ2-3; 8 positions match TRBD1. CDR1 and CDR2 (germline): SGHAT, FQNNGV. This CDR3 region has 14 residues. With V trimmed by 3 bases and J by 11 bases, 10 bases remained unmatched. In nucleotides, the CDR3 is TGTGCCAGCAGCTTTGGGACAGGCCCCTCGAGGCAGTATTTT. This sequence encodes CASSFGTGPSRQYF.

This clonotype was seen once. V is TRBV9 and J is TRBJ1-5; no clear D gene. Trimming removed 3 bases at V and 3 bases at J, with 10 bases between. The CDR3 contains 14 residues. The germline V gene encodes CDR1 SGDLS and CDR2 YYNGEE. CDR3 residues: CASSESGLNQPQHF. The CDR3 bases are TGTGCCAGCAGCGAGTCCGGGCTCAATCAGCCCCAGCATTTT.

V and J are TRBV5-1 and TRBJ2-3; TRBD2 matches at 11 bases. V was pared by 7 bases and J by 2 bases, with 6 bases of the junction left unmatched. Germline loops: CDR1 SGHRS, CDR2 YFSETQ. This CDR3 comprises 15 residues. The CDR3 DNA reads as TGCGCCAGCTTTAGCGGGGGGGCGCCCACAGATACGCAGTATTTT. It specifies CASFSGGAPTDTQYF.

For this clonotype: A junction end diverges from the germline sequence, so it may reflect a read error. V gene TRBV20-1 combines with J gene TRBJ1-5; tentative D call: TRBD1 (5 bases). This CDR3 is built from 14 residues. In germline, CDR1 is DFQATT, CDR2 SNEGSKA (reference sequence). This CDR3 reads CSASTGGTNQPRHF. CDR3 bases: TGCAGTGCCTCCACGGGGGGTACCAATCAGCCCCGGCATTTT.

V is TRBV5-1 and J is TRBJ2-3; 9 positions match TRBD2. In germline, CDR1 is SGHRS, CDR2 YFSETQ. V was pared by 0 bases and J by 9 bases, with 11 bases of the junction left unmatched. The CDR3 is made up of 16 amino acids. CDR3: CASSLALAGNDGTQYF. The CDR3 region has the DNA TGCGCCAGCAGCTTGGCACTAGCGGGCAACGACGGAACGCAGTATTTT.

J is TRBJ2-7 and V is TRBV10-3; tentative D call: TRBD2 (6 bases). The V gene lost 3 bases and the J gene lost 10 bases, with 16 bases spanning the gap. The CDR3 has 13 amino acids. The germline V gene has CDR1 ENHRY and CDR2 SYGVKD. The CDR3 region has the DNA TGTGCCATCAGTGACGGCCCGCGGGGCGAACAGTACTTC. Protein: CAISDGPRGEQYF.

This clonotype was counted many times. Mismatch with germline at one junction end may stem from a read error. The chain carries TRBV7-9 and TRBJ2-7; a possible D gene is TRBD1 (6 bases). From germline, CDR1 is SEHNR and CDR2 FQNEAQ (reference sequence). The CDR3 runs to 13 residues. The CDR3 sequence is CASSLVGGYEQYF. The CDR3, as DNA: TGCGCCAGCAGCTTGGTAGGGGGCTACGAGCAGTACTTC.

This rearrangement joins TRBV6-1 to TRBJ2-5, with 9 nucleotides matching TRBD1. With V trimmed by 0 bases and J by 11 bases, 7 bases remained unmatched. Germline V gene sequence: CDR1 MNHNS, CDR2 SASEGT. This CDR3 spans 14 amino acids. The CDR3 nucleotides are TGTGCCAGCAGTGAAGCGGGACAGGGCAATGAGCAGTACTTC. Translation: CASSEAGQGNEQYF.

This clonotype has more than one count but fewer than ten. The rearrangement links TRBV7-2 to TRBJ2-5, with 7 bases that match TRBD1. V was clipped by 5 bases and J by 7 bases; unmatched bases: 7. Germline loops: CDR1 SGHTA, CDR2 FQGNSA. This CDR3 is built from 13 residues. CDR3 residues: CASSADRDGTQYF. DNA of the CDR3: TGTGCCAGCAGCGCAGACAGGGACGGGACCCAGTACTTC. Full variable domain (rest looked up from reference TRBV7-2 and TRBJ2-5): GAGVSQSPSNKVTEKGKDVELRCDPISGHTALYWYRQSLGQGLEFLIYFQGNSAPDKSGLPSDRFSAERTGGSVSTLTIQRTQQEDSAVYLCASSADRDGTQYFGPGTRLLVL.

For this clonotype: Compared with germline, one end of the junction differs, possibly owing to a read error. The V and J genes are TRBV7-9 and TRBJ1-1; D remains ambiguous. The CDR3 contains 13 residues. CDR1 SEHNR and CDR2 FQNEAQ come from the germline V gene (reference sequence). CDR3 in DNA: TGTGCCAGCAGCCGGGAAGCGAACACTGAGGCTTTCTTT. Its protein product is CASSREANTEAFF.

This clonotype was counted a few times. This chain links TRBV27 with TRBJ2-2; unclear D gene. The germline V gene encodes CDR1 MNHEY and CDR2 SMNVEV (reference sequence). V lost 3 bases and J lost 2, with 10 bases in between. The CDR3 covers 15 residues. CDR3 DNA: TGTGCCAGCAGTTTGAAGACACCTAACACCGGGGAGCTGTTTTTT. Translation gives CASSLKTPNTGELFF.

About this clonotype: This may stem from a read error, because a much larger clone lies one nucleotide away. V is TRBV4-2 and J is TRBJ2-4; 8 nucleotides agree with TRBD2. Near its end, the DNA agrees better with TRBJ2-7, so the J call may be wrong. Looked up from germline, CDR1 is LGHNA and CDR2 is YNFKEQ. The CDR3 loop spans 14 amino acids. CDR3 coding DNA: TGTGCCAGCAGCCAGGGACTAGTGGGATACGAGCAGTACTTC. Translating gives CASSQGLVGYEQYF.